This T cell receptor beta chain was profiled in a study of spatial heterogeneity in lung cancer. Study at large: Alpha-chain sequences were detected in numbers that were consistently lower than beta-chain sequences.

This clonotype has more than one count but fewer than ten. The time point: sample taken at primary tumor resection. The input material, whole RNA from tumor, nontumor lung or frozen PBMC, was sequenced unsorted. MiXCR was run by TCRdb on the 5' RACE reads, yielding one entry per CDR3 protein. The table lists roughly 100,000 distinct CDR3 sequences, around 9% of them singletons. The TCR comes from a male donor with early-stage non-small cell lung cancer. The source was PBMCs, collected at surgery.

In DNA, the CDR3 is TGCAGGGCCGAATCGGGAGGCACTGAAGCTTTCTTT. Protein sequence: CRAESGGTEAFF. V and J are TRBV20-1 and TRBJ1-1; D is ambiguous. Germline V lookup: CDR1 DFQATT, CDR2 SNEGSKA (reference sequence). The CDR3 runs to 12 residues.